One sample yielded the 32 T cell receptor beta chains listed below, sequenced in a study of post-analysis software for immune sequencing data. Unique molecular identifiers were carried by the TCR beta cDNA libraries. MiXCR, run by TCRdb on the PCR reads, gives a single entry per CDR3 protein. The sample holds fewer than 850,000 distinct CDR3 sequences, 30% seen once. These TCRs' antigens remain unknown. Study-level results: Patients showed TRBV5-6, TRBV5-1 and TRBV20-1 among four to six TRBV segments more frequent than in controls.

Sequencing input: blood. The receptors stem from a girl aged 10 to 17 with multiple sclerosis.

This clonotype occurred a few times. The V call is TRBV29-1, the J call TRBJ2-1, with 10 bases fitting TRBD2. Germline V CDR1 and CDR2: SQVTM, ANQGSEA. The CDR3 is made up of 16 amino acids. With 4 bases clipped from V and 12 bases from J, the junction kept 18 bases outside the gene matches. CDR3 sequence (DNA): TGCAGCGTTGTATTGGTCGGTCTAGCGGGAGACCCTGGGCAGTTCTTC. This gives the protein CSVVLVGLAGDPGQFF.

The CDR3 reads CSAPLGERDEQYF. The CDR3 region has the DNA TGCAGTGCTCCCCTCGGGGAGAGGGACGAGCAGTACTTC. The chain couples TRBV20-1 to TRBJ2-7; TRBD2 might be the D (5 bases). CDR3 size: 13 residues. The germline V and J ends were trimmed by 5 bases and 5 bases, with 16 bases remaining between them. The germline V gene encodes CDR1 DFQATT and CDR2 SNEGSKA (reference sequence).

The chain has TRBV5-1 and TRBJ1-1; D may be TRBD1 (6 bases). This CDR3 contains 15 residues. V dropped 7 bases and J dropped 5 bases, with 21 bases sitting between them. The germline V gene encodes CDR1 SGHRS and CDR2 YFSETQ. The CDR3 protein is CASGMGGTTGTEAFF. The DNA for the CDR3 is TGCGCCAGCGGCATGGGGGGCACCACAGGAACTGAAGCTTTCTTT.

The table lists this clonotype with a few counts. No conserved phenylalanine or tryptophan is present at the end of the CDR3, so a read error is the likely explanation. The chain carries TRBV7-2 and TRBJ1-1; D is undetermined. Germline V gene lookup returns CDR1 SGHTA and CDR2 FQGNSA. V lost 4 bases to trimming and J lost 1 base, with 7 bases between them. The CDR3 is 13 amino acids. CDR3 sequence: CASSWGSNTEAFC. CDR3 bases: TGTGCCAGCAGCTGGGGATCGAACACTGAAGCTTTCTGT.

V gene TRBV4-1 combines with J gene TRBJ1-4, with 9 bases identical to TRBD1. J was trimmed by 8 bases and V by 0 bases; bases with no gene match: 7. CDR3 length: 16 amino acids. The germline V gene has CDR1 MGHRA and CDR2 YSYEKL. The CDR3 region is CASSQETTGGNEKLFF. In DNA form, the CDR3 reads TGCGCCAGCAGCCAAGAGACTACAGGGGGCAACGAAAAACTGTTTTTT.

This clonotype was observed once. The gene calls are TRBV20-1 and TRBJ2-2; 7 bases are shared with TRBD2. CDR1 and CDR2 (germline): DFQATT, SNEGSKA (reference sequence). V gave up 0 bases and J gave up 0 bases; unmatched junction bases: 4. This CDR3 spans 16 amino acids. In nucleotides, the CDR3 is TGCAGTGCTAGAGATCCCGGGGGGACGAACACCGGGGAGCTGTTTTTT. Protein: CSARDPGGTNTGELFF.

The CDR3 DNA reads as TGTGCCAGCAGCTTAGAGATTCCCGGGGTTCAGTACTTC. Translation: CASSLEIPGVQYF. The chain is built from TRBV7-9 and TRBJ2-4, with D perhaps matching TRBD2 (5 bases). V dropped 1 base and J dropped 11 bases, with 12 bases sitting between them. Germline V lookup: CDR1 SEHNR, CDR2 FQNEAQ (reference sequence). The CDR3 consists of 13 residues.

This clonotype was counted ten times or more. The rearrangement links TRBV6-6 to TRBJ2-5; D not certain. The CDR3 sequence is 14 residues long. The V end was cut by 5 bases, the J end by 5 bases, with 15 bases between. Looked up from germline, CDR1 is MNHNY and CDR2 is SVGAGI (reference sequence). CDR3 sequence reads: CASSQEAGFETQYF. The CDR3 nucleotides read TGTGCCAGCAGTCAAGAGGCCGGGTTTGAGACCCAGTACTTC.

This rearrangement joins TRBV20-1 to TRBJ2-1, with D perhaps matching TRBD2 (5 bases). The V and J ends lost 2 bases and 0 bases respectively, with 17 bases between them. The germline gives CDR1 DFQATT, CDR2 SNEGSKA (reference sequence). The CDR3 contains 17 residues. CDR3 residues: CSARKAVTVDSYNEQFF. CDR3 sequence (DNA): TGCAGTGCTAGAAAAGCGGTTACGGTGGACTCCTACAATGAGCAGTTCTTC.

This clonotype has a handful of counts. The CDR3 reads CASSYHHSSGANVLTF. The CDR3 DNA reads TGTGCCAGCAGTTACCACCACAGCTCTGGGGCCAACGTCCTGACTTTC. The chain has TRBV6-5 and TRBJ2-6; D gene uncertain. Germline V gives CDR1 MNHEY, CDR2 SVGAGI. Trimming took 2 bases from V and 0 from J, leaving 8 bases between them. The CDR3 is made up of 16 amino acids.

The chain joins TRBV13 to TRBJ2-1; D is perhaps TRBD2 (7 bases). CDR1 is PRHDT and CDR2 is FYEKMQ in the germline V gene (reference sequence). The ends were cut back, 5 bases at V and 7 bases at J, with 24 bases in the middle. The CDR3 is 17 residues long. The CDR3 loop is CASSPREGGGRGNEQFF. CDR3 sequence (DNA): TGTGCCAGCAGCCCCCGTGAAGGGGGGGGACGCGGGAATGAGCAGTTCTTC.

This clonotype was seen repeatedly, ten times or more. The V call is TRBV7-9, the J call TRBJ2-7; the D gene is possibly TRBD1 (5 bases). The CDR3 covers 15 residues. Germline V CDR1 and CDR2: SEHNR, FQNEAQ (reference sequence). With 5 bases removed from V and 3 bases from J, the gap between germline ends came to 17 bases. CDR3 residues: CASSTAHRGDYEQYF. The CDR3 DNA follows: TGTGCCAGCAGCACCGCCCATAGGGGCGACTACGAGCAGTACTTC.

Worth noting for this clonotype: A read error is possible here, since a much larger clone lies one base away. V is TRBV5-1 and J is TRBJ2-5; 11 nucleotides agree with TRBD2. Germline V gene sequence: CDR1 SGHRS, CDR2 YFSETQ. This CDR3 contains 16 residues. The CDR3 coding sequence is TGCGCCGGCAGCTTGGCCGGGACTAGCGGCCAAGAGACCCAGTACTTC. It translates to CAGSLAGTSGQETQYF.

This chain joins TRBV7-9 and TRBJ2-7, with 8 bases matching TRBD1. The CDR3 has 16 residues. Germline CDR1 is SEHNR and CDR2 is FQNEAQ (reference sequence). Trimming at V came to 6 bases and at J to 2 bases, leaving 12 bases not matched to a gene. Written as DNA, the CDR3 is TGTGCCAGCAGGACAGGGGTTGCGAGCGGAACCTACGAGCAGTACTTC. Translation gives CASRTGVASGTYEQYF. The full variable domain, in which reference TRBV7-9 and TRBJ2-7 provide the parts outside the CDR3, is DTGVSQNPRHKITKRGQNVTFRCDPISEHNRLYWYRQTLGQGPEFLTYFQNEAQLEKSRLLSDRFSAERPKGSFSTLEIQRTEQGDSAMYLCASRTGVASGTYEQYFGPGTRLTVT.

The table lists this clonotype with a count of one. V usage is TRBV15 and J usage is TRBJ2-6; 8 bases align to TRBD1. The length of the CDR3 is 17 residues. CDR1 is LNHNV and CDR2 is YYDKDF in the germline V gene (reference sequence). The V and J ends lost 5 bases and 0 bases, in that order; junction bases with no gene match: 6. Here the CDR3 DNA reads TGTGCCACCAGCGGTGGACAGGGTCCCTCTGGGGCCAACGTCCTGACTTTC. This gives the protein CATSGGQGPSGANVLTF.

This clonotype was found a few times. This chain connects TRBV6-1 to TRBJ2-1, with a tentative D call TRBD1 (6 bases). V was clipped by 7 bases and J by 3 bases, with 13 bases between them. The germline V gene has CDR1 MNHNS and CDR2 SASEGT. The CDR3 spans 14 residues. The CDR3 DNA sequence: TGTGCCAGCATTACACAGGGTTTCTACAATGAGCAGTTCTTC. This translates into CASITQGFYNEQFF.

The CDR3 spells CASSLALQDYEQYF. CDR3 sequence (DNA): TGTGCCAGCAGCTTAGCCCTTCAGGATTACGAGCAGTACTTC. The chain combines TRBV7-8 with TRBJ2-7; no clear D. The CDR3 has 14 residues. The V gene's germline CDR1 is SGHVS and CDR2 FQNEAQ. V lost 0 bases and J 4 bases, leaving 10 bases between the germline ends.

This clonotype was seen a handful of times. This sequence joins TRBV9 and TRBJ2-5; D ambiguous. Germline CDR1 and CDR2: SGDLS and YYNGEE. CDR3 length: 14 amino acids. With 3 bases removed from V and 2 bases from J, the gap between germline ends came to 11 bases. CDR3 sequence reads: CASSGSGSQETQYF. CDR3 nucleotides: TGTGCCAGCAGCGGCTCCGGGTCTCAAGAGACCCAGTACTTC.

In this sample, this clonotype turned up many times. The V and J genes are TRBV24-1 and TRBJ2-3, with a possible D match to TRBD1 (6 bases). This CDR3 is 14 amino acids long. V lost 7 bases, J lost 2 bases, and 12 bases lay in between. Germline V lookup: CDR1 KGHDR, CDR2 SFDVKD. The CDR3 DNA sequence: TGTGCCACCAGCGGACAGAGTAACACAGATACGCAGTATTTT. Encoded protein: CATSGQSNTDTQYF.

Turning to this clonotype: A much bigger clone sits one base away, suggesting this may be a read error. The chain links TRBV29-1 to TRBJ2-7; no reliable D call. Per germline, CDR1 SQVTM and CDR2 ANQGSEA. CDR3 length equals 13 residues. The CDR3, as DNA: TGCAGCGCCCAATCCCCCTCCCCTTACGAGCGGTACTTC. Translated, it gives CSAQSPSPYERYF.

This clonotype was detected many times. The chain carries TRBV7-9 and TRBJ2-7; tentatively, D is TRBD2 (6 bases). The CDR3 sequence is 16 residues long. Germline CDR1 and CDR2: SEHNR and FQNEAQ (reference sequence). Trimming cost V 5 bases and J 0 bases, with 17 bases left between them. Written as DNA, the CDR3 is TGTGCCAGCAGCAGCGCGCGGGGACTCAGCTCCTACGAGCAGTACTTC. It translates to CASSSARGLSSYEQYF.

The rearrangement links TRBV4-1 to TRBJ2-1; 7 nucleotides align to TRBD1. Germline-derived CDR1 and CDR2 are MGHRA and YSYEKL. The CDR3 length is 15 residues. V dropped 1 base and J dropped 4; count of bases not matched to a gene: 4. This chain's CDR3 is CASSQVGTDYNEQFF. For the CDR3, the DNA is TGCGCCAGCAGCCAAGTCGGGACAGATTACAATGAGCAGTTCTTC.

The gene calls are TRBV12-3 or TRBV12-4 and TRBJ2-7, with D tentatively TRBD1 or TRBD2 (6 bases each). Trimming removed 5 bases at V and 5 bases at J, with 13 bases between. The CDR3 is made up of 13 amino acids. CDR3 DNA sequence: TGTGCCAGCAGTCTAAAGGGGGGAGACGAGCAGTACTTC. Protein: CASSLKGGDEQYF.

The V gene is TRBV5-1, the J gene TRBJ1-3; unclear D gene. Trimming removed 0 bases at V and 1 base at J, with 8 bases between. The germline CDR1 and CDR2 sequences are SGHRS and YFSETQ. CDR3 length: 15 residues. The CDR3 sequence is CASSLVPLSGNTIYF. The CDR3, as DNA: TGCGCCAGCAGCTTGGTTCCATTATCTGGAAACACCATATATTTT. Variable domain in full (rest from reference TRBV5-1 and TRBJ1-3): KAGVTQTPRYLIKTRGQQVTLSCSPISGHRSVSWYQQTPGQGLQFLFEYFSETQRNKGNFPGRFSGRQFSNSRSEMNVSTLELGDSALYLCASSLVPLSGNTIYFGEGSWLTVV.

CDR3 protein: CASSPLGQEETQYF. The CDR3, as DNA: TGTGCCAGCTCACCCCTCGGGCAAGAAGAGACCCAGTACTTC. This chain links TRBV18 with TRBJ2-5; D remains ambiguous. This CDR3 comprises 14 residues. CDR1 and CDR2 (germline): KGHSH, LQKENI. V lost 3 bases and J 3 bases, leaving 11 bases between the germline ends.

The chain recombines TRBV12-3 or TRBV12-4 with TRBJ1-1, with D possibly TRBD1 on 5 matching bases. V shed 2 bases and J shed 0 bases, with 16 bases lying between them. The CDR3 contains 17 residues. In nucleotides, the CDR3 is TGTGCCAGCAGTTTATTGAACCCGGGACGGATGAACACTGAAGCTTTCTTT. This encodes CASSLLNPGRMNTEAFF.

V gene TRBV5-1 combines with J gene TRBJ2-2; TRBD2 might be the D (5 bases). The germline gives CDR1 SGHRS, CDR2 YFSETQ. The V end lost 4 bases, the J end lost 3 bases, and 16 bases lay between the germline ends. The CDR3 length is 16 residues. Written as DNA, the CDR3 is TGCGCCAGCAGCCTAGGACCTCGGCGGGACACCGGGGAGCTGTTTTTT. Translated: CASSLGPRRDTGELFF.

This clonotype was observed a handful of times. The V call is TRBV7-8, the J call TRBJ2-1; 8 bases fit TRBD2. The CDR3 totals 17 residues. The junction had 16 bases not matched to a gene; V was cut back by 5 bases and J by 7 bases. Germline V gives CDR1 SGHVS, CDR2 FQNEAQ. CDR3 nucleotide sequence: TGTGCCAGCAGCAACAGGCGGGGGGCGACCAACCGGAATGAGCAGTTCTTC. It translates to CASSNRRGATNRNEQFF.

This clonotype was counted at least ten times. V is TRBV29-1 and J is TRBJ2-7; D might be TRBD2 (7 bases). Deletions cut 6 bases from V and 6 bases from J, with 12 bases between. There are 11 residues in the CDR3. The V gene's germline CDR1 is SQVTM and CDR2 ANQGSEA. Here the CDR3 reads CSVGEGGEQYF. The CDR3 coding sequence is TGCAGCGTCGGGGAGGGGGGCGAGCAGTACTTC.

This clonotype was detected a few times. A much bigger clone sits one base away, suggesting this may be a read error. The chain is built from TRBV29-1 and TRBJ2-1, with D perhaps given as TRBD1 or TRBD2 (5 bases each). Trimming stripped 2 bases from V and 13 bases from J, with 12 bases between. The germline CDR1 and CDR2 sequences are SQVTM and ANQGSEA. The CDR3 length is 11 residues. The CDR3 nucleotides are TGCAGCGTTGAAAGGGGAGAGACCCAGTTCTTC. Translating gives CSVERGETQFF.

This clonotype was counted a few times. The chain combines TRBV29-1 with TRBJ2-5; D not certain. V was trimmed by 2 bases and J by 5 bases, leaving 6 bases between them. The CDR3 totals 11 residues. Germline lookup yields CDR1 SQVTM and CDR2 ANQGSEA. CDR3 sequence: CSVERVETQYF. CDR3 sequence (DNA): TGCAGCGTTGAAAGGGTTGAGACCCAGTACTTC.

V is TRBV10-3 and J is TRBJ1-6; the D is unclear. The CDR3 is 14 residues long. Germline V CDR1 and CDR2: ENHRY, SYGVKD. Trimming took 3 bases from V and 2 from J, leaving 5 bases between them. This chain's CDR3 is CAISDGAYNSPLHF. CDR3 DNA sequence: TGTGCCATCAGTGATGGGGCCTATAATTCACCCCTCCACTTT.